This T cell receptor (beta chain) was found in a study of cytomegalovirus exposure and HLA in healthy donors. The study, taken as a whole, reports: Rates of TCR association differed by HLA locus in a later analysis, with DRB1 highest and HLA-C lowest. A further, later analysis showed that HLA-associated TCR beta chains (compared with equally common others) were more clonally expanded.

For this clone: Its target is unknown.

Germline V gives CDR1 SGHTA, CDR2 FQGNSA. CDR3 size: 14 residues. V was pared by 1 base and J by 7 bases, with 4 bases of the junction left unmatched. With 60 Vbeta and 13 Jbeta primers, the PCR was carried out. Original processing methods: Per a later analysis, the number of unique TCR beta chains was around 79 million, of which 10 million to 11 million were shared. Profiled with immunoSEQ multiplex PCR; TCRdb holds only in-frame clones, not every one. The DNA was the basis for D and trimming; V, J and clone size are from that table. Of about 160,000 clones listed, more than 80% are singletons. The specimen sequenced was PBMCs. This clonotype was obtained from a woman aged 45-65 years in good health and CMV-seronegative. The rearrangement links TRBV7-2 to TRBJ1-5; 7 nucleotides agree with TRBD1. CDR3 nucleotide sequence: TGTGCCAGCAGCTTAGGGGCAGGGGGACAGCCCCAGCATTTT. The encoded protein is CASSLGAGGQPQHF. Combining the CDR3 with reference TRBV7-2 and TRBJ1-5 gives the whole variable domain GAGVSQSPSNKVTEKGKDVELRCDPISGHTALYWYRQSLGQGLEFLIYFQGNSAPDKSGLPSDRFSAERTGGSVSTLTIQRTQQEDSAVYLCASSLGAGGQPQHFGDGTRLSIL.